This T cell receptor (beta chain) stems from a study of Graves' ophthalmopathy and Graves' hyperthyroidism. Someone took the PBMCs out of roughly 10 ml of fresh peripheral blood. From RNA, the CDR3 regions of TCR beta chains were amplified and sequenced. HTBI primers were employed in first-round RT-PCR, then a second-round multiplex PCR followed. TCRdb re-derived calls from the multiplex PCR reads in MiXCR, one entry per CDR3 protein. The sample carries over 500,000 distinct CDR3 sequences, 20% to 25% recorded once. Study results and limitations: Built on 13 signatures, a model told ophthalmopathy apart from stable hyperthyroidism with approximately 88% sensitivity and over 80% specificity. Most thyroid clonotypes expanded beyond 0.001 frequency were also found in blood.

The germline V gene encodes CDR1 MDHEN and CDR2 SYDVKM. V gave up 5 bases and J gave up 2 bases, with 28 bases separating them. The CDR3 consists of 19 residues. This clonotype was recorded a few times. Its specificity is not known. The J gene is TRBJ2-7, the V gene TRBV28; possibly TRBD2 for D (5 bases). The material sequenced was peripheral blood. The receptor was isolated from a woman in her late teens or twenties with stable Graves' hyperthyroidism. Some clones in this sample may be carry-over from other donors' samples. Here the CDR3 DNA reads TGTGCCAGCAGTCGCCGTCCCCAACTTGAGGAGGAGGACCCCTACGAGCAGTACTTC. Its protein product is CASSRRPQLEEEDPYEQYF.